This TCR beta chain was recorded in a study of T-cell reconstitution after alpha-beta-depleted transplantation in children. Concerning this clonotype: Its antigen is as yet unknown.

The germline CDR1 and CDR2 sequences are SQVTM and ANQGSEA. This CDR3 is built from 13 residues. Trimming at V came to 6 bases and at J to 4 bases, leaving 8 bases not matched to a gene. As it was prepared, the TCRbeta library received unique molecular identifiers. TCRdb used MiXCR to reprocess the PCR reads, holding one entry per CDR3 protein. Of about 640,000 distinct CDR3 sequences listed, over 10% were seen once; the top ten hold about 2%. Study-level points and caveats: Surviving recipient cells, namely T cells and thymic progenitors, were the source of high day-60 TCRbeta diversity in some patients. Reportedly, alpha-beta T cells present about two months post-transplant originated from several hundred expanded clones of graft origin.

The origin of this receptor is a male patient between 10 and 17 years old who had a stem cell transplant for acute myeloid leukemia, so the T cells may come from the graft donor. This chain links TRBV29-1 with TRBJ2-7; TRBD1 agrees at 8 bases. This sample comprised PBMCs, mostly from graft donor cells, obtained 360 days after TCRalphabeta/CD19-depleted stem cell transplant. CDR3 sequence reads: CSVLGQGLYEQYF. CDR3 sequence (DNA): TGCAGCGTCCTCGGACAGGGTCTGTACGAGCAGTACTTC.